One and the same sample provided the 32 T cell receptor beta chains below, sequenced in a study of cytomegalovirus exposure and HLA in healthy donors. The PCR was carried out with 60 Vbeta primers and 13 Jbeta primers. Assay used: immunoSEQ multiplex PCR; TCRdb lists only in-frame clones, some missing. This sample yields some 150,000 clones, of which roughly four fifths are seen a single time; around 4.5% belongs to the top ten. The sequencing input was PBMCs. Source of these receptors: a middle-aged man in good health and CMV-seropositive.

The sample holds a few counts of this clone. The chain uses TRBV7-3 and TRBJ2-7; D is ambiguous. The CDR3 contains 13 residues. Germline V lookup: CDR1 SGHTA, CDR2 FQGTGA. V dropped 0 bases and J dropped 3 bases, with 6 bases sitting between them. The DNA for the CDR3 is TGTGCCAGCAGCTTAACGTCGGGCTACGAGCAGTACTTC. As protein: CASSLTSGYEQYF. The whole variable domain, filled in from reference TRBV7-3 and TRBJ2-7, reads GAGVSQTPSNKVTEKGKYVELRCDPISGHTALYWYRQSLGQGPEFLIYFQGTGAADDSGLPNDRFFAVRPEGSVSTLKIQRTERGDSAVYLCASSLTSGYEQYFGPGTRLTVT.

This clone was found a few times. The rearrangement joins TRBV10-3 to TRBJ2-3; 7 nucleotides match TRBD2. The CDR3 contains 17 residues. Trimming cost V 0 bases and J 4 bases; bases outside gene matches: 10. CDR1 and CDR2 from the germline V gene are ENHRY and SYGVKD. The CDR3 DNA follows: TGTGCCATCAGTGAGTCGCTTGGGGGGGGGACCTCAGATACGCAGTATTTT. Translation: CAISESLGGGTSDTQYF.

The gene calls are TRBV9 and TRBJ2-7; 7 positions agree with TRBD1. This CDR3 comprises 16 residues. From germline, CDR1 is SGDLS and CDR2 YYNGEE. The junction had 10 bases not matched to a gene; V was cut back by 3 bases and J by 1 base. In DNA, the CDR3 is TGTGCCAGCAGCGCCACGCTTATGACAGGGTCCTACGAGCAGTACTTC. Its translation: CASSATLMTGSYEQYF.

The chain uses TRBV30 and TRBJ2-7, with a tentative D call TRBD2 (6 bases). Germline V lookup: CDR1 GTSNPN, CDR2 SVGIG (reference sequence). The CDR3 consists of 12 residues. The CDR3 DNA sequence: TGTGGGGTTACGGACTATACCTACGAGCAGTACTTC. This gives the protein CGVTDYTYEQYF.

The chain employs TRBV19 and TRBJ2-2; D is perhaps TRBD2 (7 bases). CDR1 and CDR2 from the germline V gene are LNHDA and SQIVND (reference sequence). CDR3 size: 16 residues. Trimming took off 6 bases at V and 6 bases at J, with 20 bases between the two ends. CDR3 sequence: CASRGGPSGKAGELFF. The CDR3 DNA reads as TGTGCCAGTAGGGGGGGCCCTAGCGGAAAAGCCGGGGAGCTGTTTTTT.

The chain combines TRBV7-9 with TRBJ2-1; 8 bases fit TRBD1. V was pared by 5 bases and J by 8 bases, with 11 bases of the junction left unmatched. The CDR3 has 15 residues. In germline, CDR1 is SEHNR, CDR2 FQNEAQ (reference sequence). CDR3 nucleotides: TGTGCCAGCAGCCCTGGACAGGGAGGAGTCGATGAGCAGTTCTTC. Translated, it gives CASSPGQGGVDEQFF.

V is TRBV9 and J is TRBJ2-7; 10 nucleotides align to TRBD2. Germline V gene data show CDR1 as SGDLS and CDR2 as YYNGEE. The CDR3 is made up of 16 amino acids. With V trimmed by 1 base and J by 2 bases, 6 bases remained unmatched. The CDR3 DNA reads as TGTGCCAGCAGCGTATCTAGCGGGAGTAATGCCTACGAGCAGTACTTC. Protein product: CASSVSSGSNAYEQYF.

The V call is TRBV5-6, the J call TRBJ1-2; possible D gene TRBD1, 6 bases. The V gene's germline CDR1 is SGHDT and CDR2 YYEEEE. With 0 bases removed from V and 4 bases from J, the gap between germline ends came to 13 bases. The CDR3 extends over 15 amino acids. The CDR3 nucleotides are TGTGCCAGCAGCTTGGGTAGTCAGGGGTTCTATGGCTACACCTTC. Translated, it gives CASSLGSQGFYGYTF.

The V gene is TRBV23-1, the J gene TRBJ1-5, with 8 bases matching TRBD1. TRBV23-1 is an ORF; its function is uncertain. The CDR3 covers 16 residues. After removal of 8 bases from V and 5 bases from J, the junction contained 14 bases not matched to a gene. The CDR3 sequence: CASGGRTGWVHQPQHF. CDR3 bases: TGCGCCAGCGGAGGGAGGACAGGGTGGGTTCATCAGCCCCAGCATTTT.

The chain carries TRBV18 and TRBJ2-2; perhaps TRBD2 as D (6 bases). CDR3 length: 14 amino acids. Looked up from germline, CDR1 is KGHSH and CDR2 is LQKENI. The V end was cut by 4 bases, the J end by 1 base, with 7 bases between. CDR3 region: CASSREENTGELFF. CDR3 nucleotide sequence: TGTGCCAGCTCACGGGAGGAGAACACCGGGGAGCTGTTTTTT.

The V call is TRBV6-5, the J call TRBJ2-2; D not certain. This CDR3 is 13 amino acids long. The germline V gene has CDR1 MNHEY and CDR2 SVGAGI. V lost 5 bases and J lost 3, with 7 bases in between. This CDR3 is CASSPLYTGELFF. As DNA, the CDR3 is TGTGCCAGCAGTCCACTGTACACCGGGGAGCTGTTTTTT.

This clone has more than one count but fewer than ten. The J gene is TRBJ1-1, the V gene TRBV30, with D unresolved. The CDR3 sequence is 13 residues long. Between the trimmed V and J ends, which lost 4 bases and 2 bases, there was a span of 11 bases. CDR1 is GTSNPN and CDR2 is SVGIG in the germline V gene (reference sequence). As DNA, the CDR3 is TGTGCCTGGATGGCCGACTATAACACTGAAGCTTTCTTT. Encoded protein: CAWMADYNTEAFF.

The genes are TRBV9 and TRBJ2-7; TRBD2 agrees at 9 bases. J was trimmed by 7 bases and V by 4 bases; bases with no gene match: 15. This CDR3 spans 16 amino acids. CDR1 is SGDLS and CDR2 is YYNGEE in the germline V gene. CDR3: CASSRLAGDPPREQYF. In nucleotides, the CDR3 is TGTGCCAGCAGCAGATTAGCGGGAGATCCCCCTAGGGAGCAGTACTTC.

This sequence joins TRBV5-6 and TRBJ2-7; 8 bases align to TRBD2. Germline lookup yields CDR1 SGHDT and CDR2 YYEEEE. There are 13 residues in the CDR3. V gave up 4 bases and J gave up 3 bases; unmatched junction bases: 3. The CDR3, as DNA: TGTGCCAGCAGCATAGCGGGGCTCTACGAGCAGTACTTC. This translates into CASSIAGLYEQYF. Full variable domain (remainder filled in from reference TRBV5-6 and TRBJ2-7): DAGVTQSPTHLIKTRGQQVTLRCSPKSGHDTVSWYQQALGQGPQFIFQYYEEEERQRGNFPDRFSGHQFPNYSSELNVNALLLGDSALYLCASSIAGLYEQYFGPGTRLTVT.

The V call is TRBV9, the J call TRBJ2-7; TRBD1 matches 7 bases. The CDR3 spans 14 residues. Germline lookup yields CDR1 SGDLS and CDR2 YYNGEE. V lost 3 bases and J lost 2; bases outside the gene matches: 5. CDR3 in amino acids: CASSEWDRTYEQYF. The CDR3 DNA is TGTGCCAGCAGCGAATGGGACAGAACCTACGAGCAGTACTTC.

The chain combines TRBV7-2 with TRBJ2-2, with TRBD1 as a possible D gene (5 bases). V was cut by 5 bases and J by 2 bases, with 9 bases left in between. CDR1 is SGHTA, CDR2 FQGNSA, per germline. CDR3 length equals 14 residues. CDR3 bases: TGTGCCAGCAGCCGGACAAGCAACACCGGGGAGCTGTTTTTT. Translation: CASSRTSNTGELFF.

This rearrangement joins TRBV27 to TRBJ1-5; 7 bases are a match to TRBD1. The germline V gene encodes CDR1 MNHEY and CDR2 SMNVEV (reference sequence). The CDR3 has 14 amino acids. The V and J ends lost 5 bases and 1 base, in that order; junction bases with no gene match: 2. The CDR3 DNA reads as TGTGCCAGCAGTGCACAGGGGAGCAATCAGCCCCAGCATTTT. Translated, it gives CASSAQGSNQPQHF.

V gene TRBV4-1 combines with J gene TRBJ2-1; D is unresolved. Germline loops: CDR1 MGHRA, CDR2 YSYEKL. The CDR3 extends over 13 amino acids. V was clipped by 2 bases and J by 7 bases, with 9 bases between them. The CDR3 here is CASSQWRKNEQFF. The CDR3 DNA follows: TGCGCCAGCAGCCAATGGCGGAAGAATGAGCAGTTCTTC.

The V and J genes are TRBV7-2 and TRBJ2-3, with a possible D match to TRBD1 (5 bases). CDR3 length: 15 residues. Germline CDR1 is SGHTA and CDR2 is FQGNSA. V was clipped by 5 bases and J by 4 bases, with 16 bases between them. Here the CDR3 reads CASSPPRVPSDTQYF. In DNA, the CDR3 is TGTGCCAGCAGCCCCCCCAGGGTTCCGTCAGATACGCAGTATTTT.

The V and J genes are TRBV6-6 and TRBJ2-7; tentatively, D is TRBD1 (5 bases). Trimming took off 2 bases at V and 0 bases at J, with 11 bases between the two ends. This CDR3 has 15 amino acids. Germline V gene lookup returns CDR1 MNHNY and CDR2 SVGAGI (reference sequence). CDR3 residues: CASSYMDTSSYEQYF. Here the CDR3 DNA reads TGTGCCAGCAGTTACATGGACACTTCCTCCTACGAGCAGTACTTC.

This chain links TRBV5-5 with TRBJ1-4, with TRBD1 matching 9 bases. J was trimmed by 3 bases and V by 4 bases; bases with no gene match: 4. Germline V gene data show CDR1 as SGHKS and CDR2 as YYEKEE (reference sequence). The CDR3 is 15 amino acids. CDR3 nucleotide sequence: TGTGCCAGCAGCGGGTACAGGGGGCCTAATGAAAAACTGTTTTTT. Translation gives CASSGYRGPNEKLFF.

This chain uses TRBV29-1 with TRBJ1-1; the match to TRBD1 covers 8 bases. Trimming at V came to 6 bases and at J to 5 bases, leaving 11 bases not matched to a gene. The CDR3 contains 14 residues. Per germline, CDR1 SQVTM and CDR2 ANQGSEA. The CDR3 nucleotides read TGCAGCGTCGACAGGGGCCCGGGTAATACTGAAGCTTTCTTT. Translating it yields CSVDRGPGNTEAFF.

The chain is built from TRBV27 and TRBJ1-3; 7 nucleotides align to TRBD1. Germline CDR1 MNHEY, CDR2 SMNVEV (reference sequence). V was clipped by 5 bases and J by 0 bases; unmatched bases: 7. There are 16 residues in the CDR3. CDR3 DNA: TGTGCCAGCAGTACCGGGACAGTCACCTCTGGAAACACCATATATTTT. Translated: CASSTGTVTSGNTIYF.

The chain is built from TRBV10-3 and TRBJ1-5, with 8 bases aligning to TRBD1. CDR3 length equals 14 residues. V was pared by 10 bases and J by 3 bases, with 8 bases of the junction left unmatched. Germline loops: CDR1 ENHRY, CDR2 SYGVKD. The CDR3 spells CASSTGVVNQPQHF. DNA of the CDR3: TGTGCCAGCTCGACAGGGGTGGTCAATCAGCCCCAGCATTTT.

The chain is built from TRBV18 and TRBJ1-5, with 7 bases matching TRBD1. The V gene end was trimmed by 2 bases and the J gene end by 2 bases; junction bases not matched to a gene: 6. Germline V gene sequence: CDR1 KGHSH, CDR2 LQKENI. The CDR3 is 16 amino acids. The CDR3 coding sequence is TGTGCCAGCTCACCATATGGGCAGGGGGGCAATCAGCCCCAGCATTTT. This encodes CASSPYGQGGNQPQHF. Drawing the rest from reference TRBV18 and TRBJ1-5, the complete variable domain is NAGVMQNPRHLVRRRGQEARLRCSPMKGHSHVYWYRQLPEEGLKFMVYLQKENIIDESGMPKERFSAEFPKEGPSILRIQQVVRGDSAAYFCASSPYGQGGNQPQHFGDGTRLSIL.

The V and J genes are TRBV2 and TRBJ2-1; TRBD2 matches at 14 bases. There are 17 residues in the CDR3. Germline values: CDR1 SNHLY, CDR2 FYNNEI. After removal of 7 bases from V and 2 bases from J, the junction contained 7 bases not matched to a gene. CDR3 nucleotides: TGTGCCAGCATGAGGACTAGCGGGAGGCGGACCTACAATGAGCAGTTCTTC. It yields the protein CASMRTSGRRTYNEQFF.

This clone has more than one count but fewer than ten. The rearrangement uses TRBV29-1 and TRBJ2-7; D possibly corresponds to TRBD1 (5 bases). Trimming took off 3 bases at V and 2 bases at J, with 11 bases between the two ends. This CDR3 is 13 amino acids long. Germline V CDR1 and CDR2: SQVTM, ANQGSEA. CDR3 nucleotides: TGCAGCGTTGAGGACAAGACAGCCTACGAGCAGTACTTC. Amino acid sequence: CSVEDKTAYEQYF.

For the CDR3, the DNA is TGTGCCAGCAGCCCAGGGGACAGGGTGGAAGAAAAACTGTTTTTT. It encodes CASSPGDRVEEKLFF. The chain has TRBV7-9 and TRBJ1-4; 9 nucleotides line up with TRBD1. Germline-derived CDR1 and CDR2 are SEHNR and FQNEAQ (reference sequence). This CDR3 is 15 amino acids long. V gave up 5 bases and J gave up 8 bases; unmatched junction bases: 9.

CDR3 DNA sequence: TGTGCCAGCAGCTTTGGAGACAGGTCCCGCGAGCAGTACTTC. Amino acids: CASSFGDRSREQYF. The gene calls are TRBV5-6 and TRBJ2-7, with D tentatively TRBD1 (6 bases). Looked up from germline, CDR1 is SGHDT and CDR2 is YYEEEE. The CDR3 is 14 amino acids. Trimming stripped 2 bases from V and 6 bases from J, with 15 bases between.

This chain uses TRBV5-1 with TRBJ1-1; 12 nucleotides agree with TRBD1. The CDR3 is made up of 14 amino acids. Germline values: CDR1 SGHRS, CDR2 YFSETQ. V was pared by 5 bases and J by 4 bases, with 3 bases of the junction left unmatched. The CDR3 nucleotides are TGCGCCAGCAGGGGACAGGGGGCTGTCACTGAAGCTTTCTTT. It yields the protein CASRGQGAVTEAFF. The full variable domain, completed using reference TRBV5-1 and TRBJ1-1, is KAGVTQTPRYLIKTRGQQVTLSCSPISGHRSVSWYQQTPGQGLQFLFEYFSETQRNKGNFPGRFSGRQFSNSRSEMNVSTLELGDSALYLCASRGQGAVTEAFFGQGTRLTVV.

The V gene is TRBV5-1, the J gene TRBJ1-1; no firm D call. This CDR3 contains 15 residues. Germline loops: CDR1 SGHRS, CDR2 YFSETQ. The V end was cut by 4 bases, the J end by 0 bases, with 13 bases between. CDR3 coding DNA: TGCGCCAGCAGCCAACAACAGCTCATGAACACTGAAGCTTTCTTT. This encodes CASSQQQLMNTEAFF.

The rearrangement links TRBV2 to TRBJ2-5; possibly TRBD2 for D (6 bases). The CDR3 is made up of 13 amino acids. Trimming left V 7 bases short and J 2 bases short, with 11 bases between. Germline lookup yields CDR1 SNHLY and CDR2 FYNNEI. CDR3 DNA sequence: TGTGCCAGCAACCAGCGGGTACAAGAGACCCAGTACTTC. It is translated as CASNQRVQETQYF. Full variable domain (rest looked up from reference TRBV2 and TRBJ2-5): EPEVTQTPSHQVTQMGQEVILRCVPISNHLYFYWYRQILGQKVEFLVSFYNNEISEKSEIFDDQFSVERPDGSNFTLKIRSTKLEDSAMYFCASNQRVQETQYFGPGTRLLVL.